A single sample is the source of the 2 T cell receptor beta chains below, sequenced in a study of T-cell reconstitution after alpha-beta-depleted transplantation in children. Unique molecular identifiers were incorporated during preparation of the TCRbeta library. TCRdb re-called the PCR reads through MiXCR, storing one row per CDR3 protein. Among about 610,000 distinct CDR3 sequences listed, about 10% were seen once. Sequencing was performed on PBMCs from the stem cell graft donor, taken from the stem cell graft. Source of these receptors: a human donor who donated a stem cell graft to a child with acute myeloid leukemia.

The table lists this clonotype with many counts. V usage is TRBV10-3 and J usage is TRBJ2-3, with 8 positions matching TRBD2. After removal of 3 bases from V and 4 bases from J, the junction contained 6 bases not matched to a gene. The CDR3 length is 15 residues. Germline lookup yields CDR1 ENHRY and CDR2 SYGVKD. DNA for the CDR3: TGTGCCATCAGTGATATAGCGGGAAAGGCAGATACGCAGTATTTT. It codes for CAISDIAGKADTQYF.

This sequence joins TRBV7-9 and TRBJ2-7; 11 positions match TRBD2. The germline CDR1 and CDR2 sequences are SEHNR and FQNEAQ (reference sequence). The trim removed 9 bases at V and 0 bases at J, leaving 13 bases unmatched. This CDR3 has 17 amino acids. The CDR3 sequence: CASVPGLAAYFSYEQYF. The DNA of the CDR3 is TGTGCCAGTGTACCGGGACTAGCGGCATATTTCTCCTACGAGCAGTACTTC.